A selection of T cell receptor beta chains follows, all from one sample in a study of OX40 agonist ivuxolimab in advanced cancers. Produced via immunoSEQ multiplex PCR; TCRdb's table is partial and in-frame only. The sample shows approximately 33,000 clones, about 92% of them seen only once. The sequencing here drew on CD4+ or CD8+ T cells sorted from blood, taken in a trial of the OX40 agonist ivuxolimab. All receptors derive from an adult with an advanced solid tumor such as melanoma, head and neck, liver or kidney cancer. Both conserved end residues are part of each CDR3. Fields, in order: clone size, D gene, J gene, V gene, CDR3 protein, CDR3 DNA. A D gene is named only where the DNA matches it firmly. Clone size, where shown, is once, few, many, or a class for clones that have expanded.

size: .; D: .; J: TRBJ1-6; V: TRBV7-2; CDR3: CASSPRGPSSYNSPLHF; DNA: TGTGCCAGCAGCCCCCGGGGTCCCAGCTCCTATAATTCACCCCTCCACTTT
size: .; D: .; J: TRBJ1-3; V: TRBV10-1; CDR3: CASSESLGAGNTIYF; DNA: TGCGCCAGCAGTGAGTCGTTGGGTGCCGGAAACACCATATATTTT
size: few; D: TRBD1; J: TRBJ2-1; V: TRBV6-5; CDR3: CASSYAKGALDEQFF; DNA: TGTGCCAGCAGTTACGCGAAGGGGGCTTTGGATGAGCAGTTCTTC
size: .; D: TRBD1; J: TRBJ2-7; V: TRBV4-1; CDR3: CASSQAGTGDYEQYF; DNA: TGCGCCAGCAGCCAAGCCGGGACAGGGGACTACGAGCAGTACTTC
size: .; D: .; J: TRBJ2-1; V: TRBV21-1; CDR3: CASSGRTSGENNEQFF; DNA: TGTGCCAGCAGCGGGCGGACTAGCGGAGAAAACAATGAGCAGTTCTTC
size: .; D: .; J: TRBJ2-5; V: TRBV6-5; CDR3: CASSYSQQGQETQYF; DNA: TGTGCCAGCAGTTACTCTCAGCAGGGCCAAGAGACTCAGTACTTC
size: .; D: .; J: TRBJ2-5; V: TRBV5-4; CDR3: CASSPVPGVTQETQYF; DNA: TGTGCCAGCAGCCCTGTCCCCGGGGTCACACAAGAGACCCAGTACTTC
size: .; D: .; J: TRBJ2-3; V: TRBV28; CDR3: CASSESSGLGSTDTQYF; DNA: TGTGCCAGCAGTGAATCTTCGGGACTGGGAAGCACAGATACGCAGTATTTT
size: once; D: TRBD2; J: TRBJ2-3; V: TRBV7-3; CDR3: CASSSPSGRRIDTQYF; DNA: TGTGCCAGCAGCTCCCCTAGCGGGAGAAGGATAGATACGCAGTATTTT
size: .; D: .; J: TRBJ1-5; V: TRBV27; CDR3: CASRRAGGNQPQHF; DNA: TGTGCCAGCAGGCGAGCAGGGGGCAATCAGCCCCAGCATTTT
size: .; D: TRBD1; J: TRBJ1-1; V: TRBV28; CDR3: CAIGQGALGGTEAFF; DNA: TGTGCCATAGGACAGGGGGCCTTAGGGGGCACTGAAGCTTTCTTT
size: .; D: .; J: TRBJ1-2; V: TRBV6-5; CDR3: CASSYSVRGGYGYTF; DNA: TGTGCCAGCAGTTACTCGGTACGGGGAGGCTATGGCTACACCTTC
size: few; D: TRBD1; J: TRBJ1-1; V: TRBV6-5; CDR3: CASSYQQGIGEAFF; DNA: TGTGCCAGCAGTTATCAACAGGGGATCGGTGAAGCTTTCTTT
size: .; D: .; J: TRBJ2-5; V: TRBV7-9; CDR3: CASSPGTSQETQYF; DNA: TGTGCCAGCAGCCCCGGTACCTCCCAAGAGACCCAGTACTTC
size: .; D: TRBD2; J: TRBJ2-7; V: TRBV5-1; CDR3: CASSPQREVSYEQYF; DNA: TGCGCCAGCAGCCCCCAGCGGGAAGTCTCCTACGAGCAGTACTTC
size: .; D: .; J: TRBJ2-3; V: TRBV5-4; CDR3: CASTYPTGTDTQYF; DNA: TGTGCCAGCACTTATCCAACAGGGACAGATACGCAGTATTTT
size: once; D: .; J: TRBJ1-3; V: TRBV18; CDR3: CASSPQQDSGNTIYF; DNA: TGTGCCAGCTCACCACAGCAGGACTCTGGAAACACCATATATTTT
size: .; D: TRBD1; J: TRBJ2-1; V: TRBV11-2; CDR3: CASSLGQANEQFF; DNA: TGTGCCAGCAGCCTGGGACAGGCCAATGAGCAGTTCTTC
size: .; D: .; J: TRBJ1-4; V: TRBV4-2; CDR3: CASSRETTNEKLFF; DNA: TGTGCCAGCAGCCGGGAGACAACTAATGAAAAACTGTTTTTT
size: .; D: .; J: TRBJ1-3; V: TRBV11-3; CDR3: CASSLVGNTIYF; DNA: TGTGCCAGCAGCTTAGTTGGAAACACCATATATTTT
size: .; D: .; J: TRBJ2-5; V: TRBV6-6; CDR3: CASREGGQETQYF; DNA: TGTGCCAGCCGAGAGGGGGGCCAAGAGACCCAGTACTTC
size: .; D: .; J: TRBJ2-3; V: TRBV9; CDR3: CASSIYVGGTDTQYF; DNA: TGTGCCAGCAGCATCTATGTGGGGGGCACAGATACGCAGTATTTT
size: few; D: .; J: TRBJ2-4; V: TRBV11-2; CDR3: CASSSGAIQYF; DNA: TGTGCCAGCAGCTCAGGGGCCATTCAGTACTTC
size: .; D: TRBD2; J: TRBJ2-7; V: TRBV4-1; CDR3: CASSQAGGSYEQYF; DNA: TGCGCCAGCAGCCAAGCGGGAGGGAGCTACGAGCAGTACTTC
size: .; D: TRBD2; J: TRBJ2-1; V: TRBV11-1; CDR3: CASSFPGGLEVF; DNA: TGTGCCAGCAGCTTCCCGGGAGGACTAGAAGTCTTC
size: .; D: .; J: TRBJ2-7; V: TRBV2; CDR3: CASRATGFYEQYF; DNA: TGTGCCAGCAGGGCAACAGGGTTCTACGAGCAGTACTTC
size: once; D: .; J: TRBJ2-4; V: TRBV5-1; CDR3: CASSPPADIQYF; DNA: TGCGCCAGCAGCCCCCCTGCGGACATTCAGTACTTC
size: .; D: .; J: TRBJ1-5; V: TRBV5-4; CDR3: CASSLGGGNPQPQHF; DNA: TGTGCCAGCAGCTTGGGAGGGGGAAACCCTCAGCCCCAGCATTTT
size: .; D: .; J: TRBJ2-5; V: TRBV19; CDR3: CASKSGPEETQYF; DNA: TGTGCCAGTAAAAGCGGGCCCGAAGAGACCCAGTACTTC
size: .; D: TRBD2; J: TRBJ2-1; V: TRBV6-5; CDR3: CASTRDGTRDNEQFF; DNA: TGTGCCAGCACCCGAGATGGGACTAGGGACAATGAGCAGTTCTTC
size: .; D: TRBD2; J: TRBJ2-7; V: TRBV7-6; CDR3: CASSLTSGSGQNEQYF; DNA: TGTGCCAGCAGCTTGACTAGCGGGAGTGGTCAAAACGAGCAGTACTTC
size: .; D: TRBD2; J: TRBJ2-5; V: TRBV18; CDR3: CASSPGTSGRETQYF; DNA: TGTGCCAGCTCACCCGGGACTAGCGGGAGAGAGACCCAGTACTTC
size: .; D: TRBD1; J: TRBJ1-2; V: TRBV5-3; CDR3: CARSSAQTGNYGYTF; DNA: TGTGCCAGAAGCTCGGCTCAGACAGGGAACTATGGCTACACCTTC
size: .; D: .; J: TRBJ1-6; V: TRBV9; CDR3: CASSVGLGGANSPLHF; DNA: TGTGCCAGCAGCGTAGGGTTGGGGGGCGCGAATTCACCCCTCCACTTT
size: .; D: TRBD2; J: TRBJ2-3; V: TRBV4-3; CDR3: CASSQGGPREGTDTQYF; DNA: TGCGCCAGCAGCCAAGGGGGTCCGCGGGAGGGCACAGATACGCAGTATTTT
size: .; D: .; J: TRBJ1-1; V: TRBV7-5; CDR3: CVGSLDGRTEAFF; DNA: TGTGTCGGAAGCCTCGACGGACGCACTGAAGCTTTCTTT
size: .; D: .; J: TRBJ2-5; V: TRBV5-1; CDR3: CASSYQETQYF; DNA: TGCGCCAGCAGCTACCAAGAGACCCAGTACTTC
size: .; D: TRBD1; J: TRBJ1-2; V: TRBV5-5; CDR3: CASSFSLDRGDGYTF; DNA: TGTGCCAGCAGCTTCAGTTTGGACAGGGGAGATGGCTACACCTTC
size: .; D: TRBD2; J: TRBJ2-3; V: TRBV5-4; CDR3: CASSSGTSASTDTQYF; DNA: TGTGCCAGCAGCTCCGGGACTAGCGCGAGCACAGATACGCAGTATTTT
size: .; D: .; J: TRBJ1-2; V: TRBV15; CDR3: CATSRDRSVSPGYTF; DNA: TGTGCCACCAGCAGAGATCGGAGCGTCTCTCCCGGCTACACCTTC
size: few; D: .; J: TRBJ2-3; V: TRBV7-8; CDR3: CASSPYWGSDTQYF; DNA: TGTGCCAGCAGCCCCTATTGGGGTTCAGATACGCAGTATTTT
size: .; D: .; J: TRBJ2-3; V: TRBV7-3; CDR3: CASSPGSGRTDTQYF; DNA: TGTGCCAGCAGCCCCGGGAGCGGCCGCACAGATACGCAGTATTTT
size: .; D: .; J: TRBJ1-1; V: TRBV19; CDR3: CASSPGRVANTEAFF; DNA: TGTGCCAGTAGTCCTGGTAGGGTGGCGAACACTGAAGCTTTCTTT
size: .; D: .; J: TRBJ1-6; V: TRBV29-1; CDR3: CSVAYNSYNSPLHF; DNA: TGCAGCGTTGCTTATAACTCCTATAATTCACCCCTCCACTTT
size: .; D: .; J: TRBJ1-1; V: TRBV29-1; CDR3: CSAAAFGRGNTEAFF; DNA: TGCAGCGCCGCCGCGTTCGGGAGGGGGAACACTGAAGCTTTCTTT
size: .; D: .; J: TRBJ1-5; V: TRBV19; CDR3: CASSAGGGAGDQPQHF; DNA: TGTGCCAGTAGTGCCGGAGGAGGGGCAGGAGATCAGCCCCAGCATTTT
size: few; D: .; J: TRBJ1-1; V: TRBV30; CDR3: CAWSLRGYSTEAFF; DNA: TGTGCCTGGAGTCTCAGGGGTTACAGCACTGAAGCTTTCTTT
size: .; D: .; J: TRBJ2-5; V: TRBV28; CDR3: CASSGAEETQYF; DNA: TGTGCCAGCAGTGGAGCCGAAGAGACCCAGTACTTC
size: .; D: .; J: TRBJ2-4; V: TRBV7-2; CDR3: CASSSQGRDIQYF; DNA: TGTGCCAGCAGCTCGCAGGGGAGGGACATTCAGTACTTC
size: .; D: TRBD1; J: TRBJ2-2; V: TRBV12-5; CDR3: CASAWDRGGELFF; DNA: TGTGCTAGTGCATGGGACAGAGGCGGGGAGCTGTTTTTT
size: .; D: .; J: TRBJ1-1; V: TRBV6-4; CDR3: CASSVNPGNTEAFF; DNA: TGTGCCAGCAGTGTAAATCCAGGGAACACTGAAGCTTTCTTT
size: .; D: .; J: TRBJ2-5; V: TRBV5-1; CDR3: CASSVVVGETQYF; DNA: TGCGCCAGCAGTGTGGTGGTAGGGGAGACCCAGTACTTC